Shown below are 2 T cell receptor beta chains from a single sample sequenced in a study of blood T cells in healthy people across ages. Combining a sample-barcoded 5' primer with a J-beta primer mix, a second PCR ran for 7 to 11 cycles. TCRdb recomputed calls from the 5' RACE reads with MiXCR, one row per CDR3 protein. The sample records hundreds of thousands of distinct CDR3 sequences, under 25% being singletons. The specimen sequenced was blood. The source of these receptors is a man between 65 and 79 years old in good health.

The chain uses TRBV2 and TRBJ1-5; TRBD1 matches at 8 bases. Trimming removed 6 bases from V and 3 bases from J; junction bases left unmatched: 4. This CDR3 is built from 14 residues. CDR1 is SNHLY, CDR2 FYNNEI, per germline. In DNA, the CDR3 is TGTGCCAGCAGCCAGGGGGCCAACAATCAGCCCCAGCATTTT. Its protein product is CASSQGANNQPQHF.

This chain uses TRBV7-3 with TRBJ2-7; D not certain. This CDR3 has 13 residues. Between the trimmed V and J ends, which lost 1 base and 4 bases, there was a span of 8 bases. Germline values: CDR1 SGHTA, CDR2 FQGTGA. Written as DNA, the CDR3 is TGTGCCAGCAGCTTAAGTGGCAAATACGAGCAGTACTTC. Residues: CASSLSGKYEQYF.